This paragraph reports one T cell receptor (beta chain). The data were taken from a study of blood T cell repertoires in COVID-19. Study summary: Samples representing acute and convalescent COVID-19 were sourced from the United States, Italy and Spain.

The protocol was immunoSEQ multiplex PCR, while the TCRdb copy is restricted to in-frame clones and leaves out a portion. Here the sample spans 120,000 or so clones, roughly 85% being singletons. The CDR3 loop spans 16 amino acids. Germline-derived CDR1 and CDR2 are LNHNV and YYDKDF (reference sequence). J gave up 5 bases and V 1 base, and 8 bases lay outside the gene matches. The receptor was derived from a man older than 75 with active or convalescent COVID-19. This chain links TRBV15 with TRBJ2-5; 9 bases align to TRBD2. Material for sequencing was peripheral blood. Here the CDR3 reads CATSRAGLAWQETQYF. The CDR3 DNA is TGTGCCACCAGCAGAGCTGGACTAGCGTGGCAGGAGACCCAGTACTTC. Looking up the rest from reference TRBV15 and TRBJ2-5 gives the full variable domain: DAMVIQNPRYQVTQFGKPVTLSCSQTLNHNVMYWYQQKSSQAPKLLFHYYDKDFNNEADTPDNFQSRRPNTSFCFLDIRSPGLGDTAMYLCATSRAGLAWQETQYFGPGTRLLVL.